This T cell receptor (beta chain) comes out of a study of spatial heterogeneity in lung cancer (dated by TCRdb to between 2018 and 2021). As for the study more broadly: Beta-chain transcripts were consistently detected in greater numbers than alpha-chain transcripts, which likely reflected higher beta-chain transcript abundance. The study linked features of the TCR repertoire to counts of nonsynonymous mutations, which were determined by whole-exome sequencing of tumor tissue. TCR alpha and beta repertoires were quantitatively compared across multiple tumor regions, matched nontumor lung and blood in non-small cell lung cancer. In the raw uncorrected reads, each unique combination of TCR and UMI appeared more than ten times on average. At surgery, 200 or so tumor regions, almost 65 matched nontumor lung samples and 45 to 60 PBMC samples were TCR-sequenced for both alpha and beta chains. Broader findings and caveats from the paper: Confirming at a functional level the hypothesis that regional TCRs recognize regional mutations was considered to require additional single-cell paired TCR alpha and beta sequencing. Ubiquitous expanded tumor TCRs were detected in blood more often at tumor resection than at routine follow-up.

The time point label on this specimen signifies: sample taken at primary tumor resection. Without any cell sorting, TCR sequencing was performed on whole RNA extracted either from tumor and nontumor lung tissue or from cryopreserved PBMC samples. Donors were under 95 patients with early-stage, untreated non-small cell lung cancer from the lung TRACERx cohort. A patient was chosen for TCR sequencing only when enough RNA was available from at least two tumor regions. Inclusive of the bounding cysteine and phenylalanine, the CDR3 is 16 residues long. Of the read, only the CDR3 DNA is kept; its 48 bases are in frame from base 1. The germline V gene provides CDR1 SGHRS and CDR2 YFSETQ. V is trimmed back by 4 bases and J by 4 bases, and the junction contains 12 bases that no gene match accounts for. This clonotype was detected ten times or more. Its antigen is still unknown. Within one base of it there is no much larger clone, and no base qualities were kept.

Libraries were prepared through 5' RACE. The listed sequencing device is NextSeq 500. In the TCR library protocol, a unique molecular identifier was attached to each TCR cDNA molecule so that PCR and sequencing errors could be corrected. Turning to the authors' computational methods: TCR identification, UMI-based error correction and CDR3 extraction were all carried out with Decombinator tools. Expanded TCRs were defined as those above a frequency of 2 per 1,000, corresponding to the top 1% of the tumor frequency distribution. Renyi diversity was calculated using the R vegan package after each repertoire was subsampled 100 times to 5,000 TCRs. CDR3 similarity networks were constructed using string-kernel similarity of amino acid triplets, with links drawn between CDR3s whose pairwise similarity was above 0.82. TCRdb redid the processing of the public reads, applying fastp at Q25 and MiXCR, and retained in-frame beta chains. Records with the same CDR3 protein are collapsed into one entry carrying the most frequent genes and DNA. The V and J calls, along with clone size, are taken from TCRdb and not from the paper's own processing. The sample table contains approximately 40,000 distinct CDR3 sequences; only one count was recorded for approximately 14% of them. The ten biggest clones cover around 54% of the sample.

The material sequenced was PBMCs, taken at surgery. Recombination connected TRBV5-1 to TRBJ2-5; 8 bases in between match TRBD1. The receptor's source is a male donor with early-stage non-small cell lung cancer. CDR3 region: CASSGGEWTGSETQYF. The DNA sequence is TGCGCCAGCAGCGGCGGAGAGTGGACAGGGTCAGAGACCCAGTACTTC.